These 22 T cell receptor beta chains came from one sample sequenced in a study of human T cells and chemical hapten exposure. Each CDR3 protein gets one entry after TCRdb re-called the RACE reads with MiXCR. The table records roughly 40,000 distinct CDR3 sequences, roughly 13% of them present only once. The time point denotes: patch test 3, about 24 weeks after DPC sensitization. The treatment denotes: therapeutic diphenylcyclopropenone sensitization with weekly scalp DPC. The study extracted total RNA from unfractionated whole blood. The sample here was whole blood, taken in connection with sensitization to the hapten diphenylcyclopropenone (DPC). All receptors derive from a woman in her 40s with alopecia areata. Some clones in this sample may be carry-over from other donors' samples.

A few counts support this clonotype. The chain joins TRBV28 to TRBJ2-7; D may be TRBD1 or TRBD2 (5 bases each). Germline V gene sequence: CDR1 MDHEN, CDR2 SYDVKM. The V gene lost 6 bases and the J gene lost 2 bases, with 11 bases spanning the gap. The CDR3 is 13 residues long. CDR3 sequence reads: CASRLGRAYEQYF. For the CDR3, the DNA is TGTGCCAGCAGACTGGGGCGGGCCTACGAGCAGTACTTC.

This clonotype was seen many times. The gene calls are TRBV7-8 and TRBJ2-1; 11 bases map to TRBD2. Trimming took 5 bases from V and 5 from J; bases not matched to a gene: 2. The CDR3 covers 14 residues. In germline, CDR1 is SGHVS, CDR2 FQNEAQ. CDR3 nucleotides: TGTGCCAGCAGCCTACTAGCGGGAGACAATGAGCAGTTCTTC. Translating gives CASSLLAGDNEQFF.

The table lists this clonotype with many counts. The rearrangement joins TRBV3-1 to TRBJ2-7; D ambiguous. CDR1 and CDR2 from the germline V gene are LGHDT and YNNKEL (reference sequence). This CDR3 spans 14 amino acids. V was clipped by 0 bases and J by 0 bases, with 6 bases between them. CDR3 region: CASSQDPASYEQYF. CDR3 sequence (DNA): TGTGCCAGCAGCCAAGATCCGGCCTCCTACGAGCAGTACTTC.

This clonotype showed up just a few times. The chain has TRBV28 and TRBJ2-5; 7 nucleotides match TRBD1. This CDR3 contains 14 residues. Germline lookup yields CDR1 MDHEN and CDR2 SYDVKM. Trimming cost V 7 bases and J 5 bases; bases outside gene matches: 10. This CDR3 is CASNPTGLGETQYF. CDR3 bases: TGTGCCAGCAACCCGACAGGGCTCGGGGAGACCCAGTACTTC.

This sequence joins TRBV28 and TRBJ2-3; no clear D gene. This CDR3 region has 15 residues. Between the trimmed V and J ends, which lost 11 bases and 0 bases, there was a span of 18 bases. Germline CDR1 and CDR2: MDHEN and SYDVKM. The CDR3 DNA sequence: TGTGCCGCAGTCACGGGTGGCGCTAGCACAGATACGCAGTATTTT. Translated, it gives CAAVTGGASTDTQYF.

This clonotype was picked up a small number of times. The genes are TRBV28 and TRBJ2-4, with D tentatively TRBD1 (6 bases). Per the germline V gene, CDR1 is MDHEN and CDR2 is SYDVKM. The CDR3 is 15 amino acids. V was clipped by 5 bases and J by 5 bases, with 16 bases between them. CDR3 sequence reads: CASSPGTSVENIQYF. For the CDR3, the DNA is TGTGCCAGCAGTCCCGGGACATCGGTTGAAAACATTCAGTACTTC.

V and J are TRBV9 and TRBJ2-1; 11 bases line up with TRBD2. CDR3 size: 15 residues. V shed 0 bases, J shed 5 bases, and the junction held 1 base outside the gene matches. Looked up from germline, CDR1 is SGDLS and CDR2 is YYNGEE. In nucleotides, the CDR3 is TGTGCCAGCAGCGTAGGACTAGCGGGAAACAATGAGCAGTTCTTC. Its translation: CASSVGLAGNNEQFF.

The table lists this clonotype with a few counts. This rearrangement joins TRBV9 to TRBJ2-3; 8 nucleotides match TRBD1. The CDR3 is made up of 15 amino acids. With 3 bases clipped from V and 1 base from J, the junction kept 4 bases outside the gene matches. Germline V gene lookup returns CDR1 SGDLS and CDR2 YYNGEE. CDR3 DNA: TGTGCCAGCAGCGCGACCAGGGGGCGCACAGATACGCAGTATTTT. This codes for CASSATRGRTDTQYF.

This clonotype showed up just a few times. This chain uses TRBV7-9 with TRBJ2-7, with unresolved D. The V gene's germline CDR1 is SEHNR and CDR2 FQNEAQ (reference sequence). With 6 bases removed from V and 0 bases from J, the gap between germline ends came to 12 bases. The CDR3 covers 14 residues. The CDR3 DNA reads as TGTGCCAGCAGAAGTGAAGGCCTCTCCTACGAGCAGTACTTC. It yields the protein CASRSEGLSYEQYF.

This clonotype occurred many times. The chain couples TRBV4-1 to TRBJ1-4, with 7 positions matching TRBD1. The CDR3 contains 18 residues. The V gene's germline CDR1 is MGHRA and CDR2 YSYEKL. V lost 5 bases and J lost 0; bases outside the gene matches: 12. CDR3 coding DNA: TGCGCCAGCAGCGAGCCGGGACAGATTTTTGCAACTAATGAAAAACTGTTTTTT. Amino acids: CASSEPGQIFATNEKLFF.

This clonotype showed up many times. The chain employs TRBV6-1 and TRBJ2-5; D may match TRBD1 or TRBD2 (5 bases each). V was shortened by 4 bases and J by 2 bases, with 23 bases between the two germline ends. Germline loops: CDR1 MNHNS, CDR2 SASEGT. CDR3 length: 18 amino acids. The CDR3 sequence is CASSGRSALPGPQETQYF. The CDR3 DNA follows: TGTGCCAGCAGTGGTAGAAGTGCCCTACCGGGACCGCAAGAGACCCAGTACTTC.

This clonotype was picked up many times. The chain uses TRBV7-2 and TRBJ1-6; no firm D call. The length of the CDR3 is 18 residues. Looked up from germline, CDR1 is SGHTA and CDR2 is FQGNSA. Trimming shortened V by 6 bases and J by 4 bases, and 22 bases separated the two germline ends. CDR3 in amino acids: CASRVSGQLIQYNSPLHF. In DNA, the CDR3 is TGTGCCAGCAGGGTTAGTGGGCAGCTCATACAGTATAATTCACCCCTCCACTTT.

Turning to this clonotype: The junction departs from the called germline gene at one end, perhaps through a read error. The chain carries TRBV6-5 and TRBJ1-1; D remains ambiguous. CDR3 length: 11 residues. Germline CDR1 is MNHEY and CDR2 is SVGAGI. The CDR3 sequence is CASGGTSEAFF. The CDR3 DNA follows: TGTGCCAGCGGTGGAACGTCTGAGGCTTTCTTT.

The chain has TRBV28 and TRBJ1-2; TRBD1 matches at 7 bases. The V gene end was trimmed by 10 bases and the J gene end by 4 bases; junction bases not matched to a gene: 9. CDR1 and CDR2 from the germline V gene are MDHEN and SYDVKM. This CDR3 has 13 residues. CDR3 DNA: TGTGCCAAACGACAGGGAATGGTCTATGGCTACACCTTC. This sequence encodes CAKRQGMVYGYTF.

This clonotype was detected many times. The CDR3 nucleotides read TGCGCCAGCAGCCGAAGCCCACAGGGTCGGGACGGCTACACCTTC. Its translation is CASSRSPQGRDGYTF. The chain recombines TRBV4-1 with TRBJ1-2, with D possibly matching TRBD1 (6 bases). From germline, CDR1 is MGHRA and CDR2 YSYEKL. Deletions cut 4 bases from V and 8 bases from J, with 20 bases between. The CDR3 length is 15 residues.

This clonotype was observed many times. CDR3 region: CASSFGREGGYTF. Here the CDR3 DNA reads TGTGCCAGCAGTTTCGGCAGGGAGGGTGGCTACACCTTC. This chain joins TRBV28 and TRBJ1-2; D might be TRBD1 (5 bases). V lost 3 bases and J 7 bases, leaving 12 bases between the germline ends. The CDR3 spans 13 residues. CDR1 MDHEN and CDR2 SYDVKM come from the germline V gene.

This clonotype was detected a few times. The CDR3 DNA reads as TGCAGTGCTAGGGGTGCGGGCCGCCAAGAGACCCAGTACTTC. This translates into CSARGAGRQETQYF. This chain joins TRBV20-1 and TRBJ2-5; maybe TRBD2 (5 bases). Between the trimmed V and J ends, which lost 3 bases and 1 base, there was a span of 12 bases. This CDR3 has 14 amino acids. Germline CDR1 is DFQATT and CDR2 is SNEGSKA (reference sequence).

V usage is TRBV12-3 or TRBV12-4 and J usage is TRBJ2-1, with D possibly being TRBD1 (5 bases). Trimming removed 6 bases from V and 10 bases from J, with 16 bases in between. The CDR3 is 13 residues long. The CDR3 here is CASSTLWAGEQFF. The CDR3, as DNA: TGTGCCAGCAGCACCCTCTGGGCAGGGGAGCAGTTCTTC.

As concerns this clonotype: The junction shows a germline mismatch at one end, possibly a read error. V and J are TRBV7-3 and TRBJ2-1, with 12 bases that match TRBD2. The CDR3 has 15 residues. CDR1 and CDR2 from the germline V gene are SGHTA and FQGTGA. The CDR3 region has the DNA TGTGCCACCAGCCTAGCGGGAGGGAACGACAATGAGCAGTTCTTC. Amino acids: CATSLAGGNDNEQFF.

This clonotype was seen ten or more times. The rearrangement joins TRBV7-9 to TRBJ2-3, with TRBD2 matching over 9 bases. With V trimmed by 0 bases and J by 0 bases, 7 bases remained unmatched. The CDR3 covers 18 residues. Germline assignment: CDR1 SEHNR and CDR2 FQNEAQ (reference sequence). The CDR3 DNA is TGTGCCAGCAGCTTAGCGCAACTAGCGGGTCCTAGCACAGATACGCAGTATTTT. Translating gives CASSLAQLAGPSTDTQYF.

This clonotype was detected ten times or more. This chain links TRBV9 with TRBJ1-1; maybe TRBD1 (5 bases). Germline V gives CDR1 SGDLS, CDR2 YYNGEE. There are 15 residues in the CDR3. V was clipped by 5 bases and J by 0 bases, with 14 bases between them. The CDR3 DNA reads as TGTGCCAGCAGGTCGACAGCAAACATGAACACTGAAGCTTTCTTT. This translates into CASRSTANMNTEAFF. Complete variable domain (other parts from reference TRBV9 and TRBJ1-1): DSGVTQTPKHLITATGQRVTLRCSPRSGDLSVYWYQQSLDQGLQFLIQYYNGEERAKGNILERFSAQQFPDLHSELNLSSLELGDSALYFCASRSTANMNTEAFFGQGTRLTVV.

This clonotype has ten or more counts. V and J are TRBV29-1 and TRBJ1-4, with D maybe TRBD1 (5 bases). In germline, CDR1 is SQVTM, CDR2 ANQGSEA. The CDR3 has 13 amino acids. Trimming removed 1 base from V and 8 bases from J, with 11 bases in between. The CDR3 coding sequence is TGCAGCGTTGAAGGGCAGGGCGGCGAAAAACTGTTTTTT. Amino acid sequence: CSVEGQGGEKLFF.